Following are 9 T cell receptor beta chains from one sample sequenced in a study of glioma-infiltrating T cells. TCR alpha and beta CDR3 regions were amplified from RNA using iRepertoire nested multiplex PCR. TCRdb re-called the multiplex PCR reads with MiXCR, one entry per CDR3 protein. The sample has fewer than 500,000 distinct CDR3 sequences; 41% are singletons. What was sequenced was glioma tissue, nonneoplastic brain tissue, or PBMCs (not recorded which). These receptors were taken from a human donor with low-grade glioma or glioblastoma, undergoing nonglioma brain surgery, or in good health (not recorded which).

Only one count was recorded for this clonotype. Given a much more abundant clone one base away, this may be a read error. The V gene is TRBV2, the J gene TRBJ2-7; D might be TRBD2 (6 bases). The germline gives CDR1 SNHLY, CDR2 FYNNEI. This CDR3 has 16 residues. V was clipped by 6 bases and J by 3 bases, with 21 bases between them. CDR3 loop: CASRWGVEEKHYEQYF. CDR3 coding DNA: TGTGCCAGCAGGTGGGGGGTAGAGGAGAAGCACTACGAGCAGTACTTC.

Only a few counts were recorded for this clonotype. The DNA of the CDR3 is TGTGCCAGCAGTTGGGCCAACGTCCTGACTTTC. This sequence encodes CASSWANVLTF. The V gene is TRBV28, the J gene TRBJ2-6, with D hard to call. Between the trimmed V and J ends, which lost 4 bases and 5 bases, there was a span of 0 bases. CDR3 length equals 11 residues. The V gene's germline CDR1 is MDHEN and CDR2 SYDVKM.

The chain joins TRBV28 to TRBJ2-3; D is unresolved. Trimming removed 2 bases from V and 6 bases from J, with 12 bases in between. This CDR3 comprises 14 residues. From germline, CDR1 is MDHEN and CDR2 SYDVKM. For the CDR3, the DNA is TGTGCCAGCAGTTTAGGCGCTAGGCTCGATACGCAGTATTTT. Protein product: CASSLGARLDTQYF. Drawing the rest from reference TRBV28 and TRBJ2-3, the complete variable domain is DVKVTQSSRYLVKRTGEKVFLECVQDMDHENMFWYRQDPGLGLRLIYFSYDVKMKEKGDIPEGYSVSREKKERFSLILESASTNQTSMYLCASSLGARLDTQYFGPGTRLTVL.

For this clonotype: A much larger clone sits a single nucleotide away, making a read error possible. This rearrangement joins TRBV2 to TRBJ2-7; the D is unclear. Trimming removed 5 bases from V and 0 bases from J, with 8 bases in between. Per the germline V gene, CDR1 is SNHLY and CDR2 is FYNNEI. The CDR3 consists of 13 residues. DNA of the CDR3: TGTGCCAGCAGTTTTCAGGACTCCTACGAGCAGTACTTC. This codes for CASSFQDSYEQYF.

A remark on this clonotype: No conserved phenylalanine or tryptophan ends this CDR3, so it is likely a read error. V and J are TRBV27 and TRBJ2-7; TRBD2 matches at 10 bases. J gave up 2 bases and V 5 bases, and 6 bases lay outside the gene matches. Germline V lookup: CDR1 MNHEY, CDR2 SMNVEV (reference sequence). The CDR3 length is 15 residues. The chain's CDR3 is CASSPSSGSAYEQYL. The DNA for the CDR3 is TGTGCCAGCAGTCCCTCTAGCGGGAGTGCCTACGAGCAGTACCTC.

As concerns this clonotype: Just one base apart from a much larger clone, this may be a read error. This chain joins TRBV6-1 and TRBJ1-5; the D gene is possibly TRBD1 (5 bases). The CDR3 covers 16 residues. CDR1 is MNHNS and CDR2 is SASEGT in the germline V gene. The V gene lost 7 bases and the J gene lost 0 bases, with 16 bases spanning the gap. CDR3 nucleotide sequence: TGTGCCAGCAAAAGCAGGGAGTGTAATAGCAATCAGCCCCAGCATTTT. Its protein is CASKSRECNSNQPQHF.

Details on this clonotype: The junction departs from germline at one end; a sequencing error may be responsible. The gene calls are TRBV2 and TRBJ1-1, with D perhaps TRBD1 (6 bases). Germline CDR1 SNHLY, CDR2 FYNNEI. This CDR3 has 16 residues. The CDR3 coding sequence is TGTGCCAGCGGTGAAGGAGGGGGATACCTGAACACTGAAGCTTTCTTT. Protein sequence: CASGEGGGYLNTEAFF.

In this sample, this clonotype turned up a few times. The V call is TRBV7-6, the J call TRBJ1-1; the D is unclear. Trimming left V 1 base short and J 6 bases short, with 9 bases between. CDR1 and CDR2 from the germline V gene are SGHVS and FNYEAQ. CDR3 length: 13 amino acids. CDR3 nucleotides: TGTGCCAGCAGCTTAGTCTCAGGCCCTGAAGCTTTCTTT. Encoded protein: CASSLVSGPEAFF. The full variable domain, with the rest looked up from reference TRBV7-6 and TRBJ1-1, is GAGVSQSPRYKVTKRGQDVALRCDPISGHVSLYWYRQALGQGPEFLTYFNYEAQQDKSGLPNDRFSAERPEGSISTLTIQRTEQRDSAMYRCASSLVSGPEAFFGQGTRLTVV.

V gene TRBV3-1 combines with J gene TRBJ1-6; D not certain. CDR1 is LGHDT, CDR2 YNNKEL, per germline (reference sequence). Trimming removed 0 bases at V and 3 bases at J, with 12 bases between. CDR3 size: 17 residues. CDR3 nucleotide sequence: TGTGCCAGCAGCCAAGAATGGGGTCAGGACTATAATTCACCCCTCCACTTT. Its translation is CASSQEWGQDYNSPLHF.